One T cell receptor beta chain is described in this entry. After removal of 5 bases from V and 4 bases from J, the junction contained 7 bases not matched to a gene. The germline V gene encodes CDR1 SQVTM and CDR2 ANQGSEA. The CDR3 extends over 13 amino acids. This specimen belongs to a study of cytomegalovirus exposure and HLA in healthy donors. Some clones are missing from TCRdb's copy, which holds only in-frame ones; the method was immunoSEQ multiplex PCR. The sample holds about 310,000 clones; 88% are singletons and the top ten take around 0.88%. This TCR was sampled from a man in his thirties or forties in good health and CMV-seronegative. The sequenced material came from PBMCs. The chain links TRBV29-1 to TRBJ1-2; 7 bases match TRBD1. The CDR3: CSVHVGQTYGYTF. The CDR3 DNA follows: TGCAGCGTTCACGTGGGACAGACCTATGGCTACACCTTC.